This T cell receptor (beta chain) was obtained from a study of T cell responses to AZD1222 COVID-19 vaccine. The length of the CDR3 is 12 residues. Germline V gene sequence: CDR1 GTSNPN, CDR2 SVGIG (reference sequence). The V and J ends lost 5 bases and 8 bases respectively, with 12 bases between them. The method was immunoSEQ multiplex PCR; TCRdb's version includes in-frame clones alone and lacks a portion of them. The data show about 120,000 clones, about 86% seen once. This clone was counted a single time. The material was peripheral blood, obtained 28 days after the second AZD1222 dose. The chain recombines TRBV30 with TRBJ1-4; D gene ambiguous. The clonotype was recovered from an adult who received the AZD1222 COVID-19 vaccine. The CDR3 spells CAWEPGSEKLFF. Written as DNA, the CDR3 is TGTGCCTGGGAGCCGGGCTCCGAAAAACTGTTTTTT.